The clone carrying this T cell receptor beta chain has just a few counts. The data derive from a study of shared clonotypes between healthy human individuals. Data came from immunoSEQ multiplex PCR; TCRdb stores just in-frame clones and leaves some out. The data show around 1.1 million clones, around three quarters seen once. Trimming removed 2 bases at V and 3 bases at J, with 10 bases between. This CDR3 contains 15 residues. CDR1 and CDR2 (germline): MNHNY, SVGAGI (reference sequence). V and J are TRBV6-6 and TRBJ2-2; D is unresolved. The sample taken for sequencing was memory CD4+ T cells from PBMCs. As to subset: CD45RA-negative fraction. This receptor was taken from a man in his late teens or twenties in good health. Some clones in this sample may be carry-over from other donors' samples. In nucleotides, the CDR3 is TGTGCCAGCAGTTACATGATTTGGGACACCGGGGAGCTGTTTTTT. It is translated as CASSYMIWDTGELFF.